This TCR beta chain was retrieved from a study of metastatic and nonmetastatic thyroid tumors. The CDR3 spans 16 residues. V gave up 1 base and J gave up 7 bases, with 20 bases separating them. Germline V gene sequence: CDR1 SGHAT, CDR2 FQNNGV. Ahead of thyroid surgery, no patient had received treatment of any kind. By sample fraction, this clone is medium-sized (0.01 to 0.1%). Through MiXCR, TCRdb re-clonotyped the PCR reads. This sample yields some 14,000 clones, of which about a quarter are seen a single time; 10% to 11% belongs to the top ten. V usage is TRBV11-2 and J usage is TRBJ2-7, with D tentatively TRBD1 (5 bases). This TCR was recovered from a female donor with papillary thyroid cancer or a benign thyroid nodule (not recorded which). Some clones in this sample may be carry-over from other donors' samples. Sequenced: tumor tissue. In DNA, the CDR3 is TGTGCCAGCAGCTTAGTTGCAGGGATGTTGGTTTGGGAGCAGTACTTC. Its protein is CASSLVAGMLVWEQYF.